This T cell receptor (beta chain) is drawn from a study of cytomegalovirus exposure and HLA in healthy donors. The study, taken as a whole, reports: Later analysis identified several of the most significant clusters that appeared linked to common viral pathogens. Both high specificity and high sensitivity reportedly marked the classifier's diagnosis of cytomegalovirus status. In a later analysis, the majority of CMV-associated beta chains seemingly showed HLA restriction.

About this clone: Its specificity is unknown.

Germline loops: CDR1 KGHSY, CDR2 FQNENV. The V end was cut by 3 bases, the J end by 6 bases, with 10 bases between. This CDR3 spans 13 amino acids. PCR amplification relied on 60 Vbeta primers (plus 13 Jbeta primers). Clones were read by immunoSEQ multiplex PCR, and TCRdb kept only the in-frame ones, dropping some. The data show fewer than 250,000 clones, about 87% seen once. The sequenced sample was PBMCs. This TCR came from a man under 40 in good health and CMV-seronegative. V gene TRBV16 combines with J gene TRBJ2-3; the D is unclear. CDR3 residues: CASSQTIADTQYF. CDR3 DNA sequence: TGTGCCAGCAGCCAGACAATCGCGGATACGCAGTATTTT.